The entry below describes one TCR beta chain. Followed longitudinally, the Seattle patients had been enrolled during active infection. This sample was included in a study of blood T cell repertoires in COVID-19. Study-wide context: COVID-19 samples from acute and convalescent phases originated in the United States, Italy and Spain. The analysed material was cDNA or gDNA that came from T cells, B-cell-depleted T cells, or PBMCs.

The authors' processing: It was from reference gene primer amplification that nucleated cell counts were estimated. Clones were read by immunoSEQ multiplex PCR, and TCRdb kept only the in-frame ones, dropping some. V and J calls and clone size are as listed in that table; D and trimming were resolved from the DNA. Of about 130,000 clones in the sample, around nine tenths are singletons; the top ten hold approximately 4.5%. Per germline, CDR1 LGHDT and CDR2 YNNKEL (reference sequence). The CDR3 consists of 15 residues. V lost 2 bases, J lost 1 base, and 11 bases lay in between. The rearrangement joins TRBV3-1 (or the pseudogene TRBV3-2) to TRBJ1-1, with D possibly matching TRBD1 (6 bases). Sequenced material: peripheral blood. This receptor was identified in a man aged 60 to 69 with COVID-19, enrolled during active disease. CDR3 residues: CASSQTGTKNTEAFF. The CDR3 nucleotides are TGTGCCAGCAGCCAAACCGGGACAAAGAACACTGAAGCTTTCTTT.